The next 18 T cell receptor beta chains were all read from a single sample in a study of cytomegalovirus exposure and HLA in healthy donors. The data were produced by immunoSEQ multiplex PCR, yet TCRdb's version contains in-frame clones alone and is incomplete. Here the sample spans 200,000 to 250,000 clones, approximately 87% being singletons. Sequencing was performed on PBMCs. The receptor set was obtained from a young man in good health and CMV-seronegative.

The V and J genes are TRBV14 and TRBJ2-7; D remains ambiguous. From germline, CDR1 is SGHDN and CDR2 FVKESK. The V end was cut by 1 base, the J end by 2 bases, with 12 bases between. The CDR3 contains 15 residues. The CDR3 sequence: CASSQVLGRAYEQYF. The CDR3 coding sequence is TGTGCCAGCAGCCAAGTCTTGGGCCGAGCCTACGAGCAGTACTTC. Using reference TRBV14 and TRBJ2-7 for the parts outside the CDR3, the full variable domain is EAGVTQFPSHSVIEKGQTVTLRCDPISGHDNLYWYRRVMGKEIKFLLHFVKESKQDESGMPNNRFLAERTGGTYSTLKVQPAELEDSGVYFCASSQVLGRAYEQYFGPGTRLTVT.

The genes are TRBV5-1 and TRBJ2-3; D may be TRBD2 (6 bases). The CDR3 length is 15 residues. Germline loops: CDR1 SGHRS, CDR2 YFSETQ. Trimming pared 0 bases from V and 1 base from J, leaving 9 bases between. The DNA for the CDR3 is TGCGCCAGCAGCTTGGCGGGGGATGGCACAGATACGCAGTATTTT. Its translation: CASSLAGDGTDTQYF.

The chain employs TRBV6-1 and TRBJ2-2; D perhaps matches TRBD2 (5 bases). Between the trimmed V and J ends, which lost 5 bases and 6 bases, there was a span of 10 bases. CDR3 length: 13 amino acids. From germline, CDR1 is MNHNS and CDR2 SASEGT. CDR3 amino acids: CASSISDAGELFF. The CDR3 nucleotides read TGTGCCAGCAGTATTAGCGACGCCGGGGAGCTGTTTTTT.

J is TRBJ2-7 and V is TRBV5-5, with D tentatively TRBD1 (6 bases). The CDR3 is 15 residues long. The V gene lost 0 bases and the J gene lost 4 bases, with 14 bases spanning the gap. The germline CDR1 and CDR2 sequences are SGHKS and YYEKEE (reference sequence). The CDR3 region is CASSLAAGAVYEQYF. The CDR3 DNA sequence: TGTGCCAGCAGCTTGGCCGCAGGGGCAGTATACGAGCAGTACTTC. The full variable domain, completed using reference TRBV5-5 and TRBJ2-7, is DAGVTQSPTHLIKTRGQQVTLRCSPISGHKSVSWYQQVLGQGPQFIFQYYEKEERGRGNFPDRFSARQFPNYSSELNVNALLLGDSALYLCASSLAAGAVYEQYFGPGTRLTVT.

The chain recombines TRBV9 with TRBJ2-7, with D possibly matching TRBD1 (6 bases). The CDR3 runs to 13 residues. Germline V gene sequence: CDR1 SGDLS, CDR2 YYNGEE. The V gene lost 0 bases and the J gene lost 7 bases, with 11 bases spanning the gap. CDR3 amino acids: CASSVAYRVEQYF. The CDR3 DNA follows: TGTGCCAGCAGCGTAGCATACAGGGTAGAGCAGTACTTC.

The chain is built from TRBV11-2 and TRBJ2-1; 9 bases fit TRBD2. Losses at the gene ends were 4 bases for V and 9 bases for J; bases not matched to a gene: 16. Per the germline V gene, CDR1 is SGHAT and CDR2 is FQNNGV. The CDR3 runs to 17 residues. In DNA, the CDR3 is TGTGCCAGCAGCTGGGACACACGGATAGCGGGAGTGCGTGAGCAGTTCTTC. Its protein is CASSWDTRIAGVREQFF.

This chain links TRBV7-6 with TRBJ2-7; a weak D match, TRBD1 (6 bases). Trimming removed 4 bases at V and 2 bases at J, with 18 bases between. This CDR3 comprises 16 residues. In germline, CDR1 is SGHVS, CDR2 FNYEAQ. The CDR3 DNA follows: TGTGCCAGCAGCTCCCCCCAAGGGGACAACCCCTACGAGCAGTACTTC. Translating gives CASSSPQGDNPYEQYF.

The chain couples TRBV7-3 to TRBJ1-2, with 9 bases aligning to TRBD1. J lost 8 bases, V lost 2 bases, and 3 bases had no gene match. The CDR3 has 13 residues. Germline V gene data show CDR1 as SGHTA and CDR2 as FQGTGA. CDR3: CASSLLDRGGYTF. In DNA form, the CDR3 reads TGTGCCAGCAGCTTACTGGACAGGGGAGGCTACACCTTC. Complete variable domain (other parts from reference TRBV7-3 and TRBJ1-2): GAGVSQTPSNKVTEKGKYVELRCDPISGHTALYWYRQSLGQGPEFLIYFQGTGAADDSGLPNDRFFAVRPEGSVSTLKIQRTERGDSAVYLCASSLLDRGGYTFGSGTRLTVV.

This sequence joins TRBV4-3 and TRBJ2-7; no firm D call. V was trimmed by 1 base and J by 4 bases, leaving 8 bases between them. Germline V gene data show CDR1 as LGHNA and CDR2 as YSLEER. The CDR3 runs 13 residues. Written as DNA, the CDR3 is TGCGCCAGCAGCCAAGGGGCTTGGTACGAGCAGTACTTC. Residues: CASSQGAWYEQYF.

This chain joins TRBV7-9 and TRBJ2-5; TRBD1 matches at 7 bases. Per germline, CDR1 SEHNR and CDR2 FQNEAQ (reference sequence). V lost 2 bases, J lost 2 bases, and 2 bases stayed unmatched. The CDR3 length is 14 residues. This CDR3 reads CASSLSTGQETQYF. The CDR3 DNA follows: TGTGCCAGCAGCTTATCGACAGGGCAAGAGACCCAGTACTTC.

V gene TRBV5-6 combines with J gene TRBJ2-5; TRBD2 matches at 8 bases. This CDR3 spans 15 amino acids. The V and J ends lost 3 bases and 5 bases, in that order; junction bases with no gene match: 9. The germline gives CDR1 SGHDT, CDR2 YYEEEE. Here the CDR3 DNA reads TGTGCCAGCAGCTGGGGTGCGGGGGGCAGGGAGACCCAGTACTTC. Translating gives CASSWGAGGRETQYF.

The chain recombines TRBV15 with TRBJ2-3; 11 bases are a match to TRBD2. The trim removed 1 base at V and 3 bases at J, leaving 6 bases unmatched. The CDR3 covers 17 residues. Per the germline V gene, CDR1 is LNHNV and CDR2 is YYDKDF (reference sequence). The chain's CDR3 is CATSRGTSGGFTDTQYF. The CDR3 DNA reads as TGTGCCACCAGCAGAGGTACTAGCGGGGGTTTTACAGATACGCAGTATTTT.

The rearrangement uses TRBV7-8 and TRBJ2-3, with 8 bases matching TRBD1. Germline CDR1 reads SGHVS; CDR2 reads FQNEAQ. V shed 5 bases and J 6 bases; nucleotides not matched to a gene: 7. The CDR3 totals 14 residues. CDR3 coding DNA: TGTGCCAGCAGCAGCCGGGACAGGAGCGATACGCAGTATTTT. Amino acids: CASSSRDRSDTQYF.

The V call is TRBV15, the J call TRBJ2-1; 8 bases match TRBD2. The CDR3 is made up of 14 amino acids. J gave up 7 bases and V 5 bases, and 7 bases lay outside the gene matches. The germline gives CDR1 LNHNV, CDR2 YYDKDF (reference sequence). The CDR3 DNA is TGTGCCACCAGCTCGGGACTAGGCGTAAATGAGCAGTTCTTC. Translated, it gives CATSSGLGVNEQFF.

This chain links TRBV28 with TRBJ2-1, with D maybe TRBD2 (5 bases). Trimming removed 5 bases at V and 6 bases at J, with 14 bases between. The CDR3 loop spans 14 amino acids. CDR1 MDHEN and CDR2 SYDVKM come from the germline V gene. The CDR3 protein is CASSLRGWGNEQFF. The CDR3 coding sequence is TGTGCCAGCAGTCTGAGAGGGTGGGGCAATGAGCAGTTCTTC.

The chain has TRBV4-2 and TRBJ1-5; tentatively, D is TRBD1 (5 bases). CDR1 is LGHNA, CDR2 YNFKEQ, per germline. CDR3 length: 14 amino acids. Deletions cut 0 bases from V and 4 bases from J, with 7 bases between. The CDR3 reads CASSQEQGNQPQHF. The CDR3 coding sequence is TGTGCCAGCAGCCAAGAGCAGGGAAATCAGCCCCAGCATTTT.

The V call is TRBV10-2, the J call TRBJ1-6, with D perhaps matching TRBD1 (5 bases). Germline CDR1 and CDR2: WSHSY and SAAADI. Trimming stripped 8 bases from V and 0 bases from J, with 11 bases between. This CDR3 has 15 residues. CDR3 in DNA: TGCGCCAGCTCGAGACAGAGCTCCTATAATTCACCCCTCCACTTT. This translates into CASSRQSSYNSPLHF.

This rearrangement joins TRBV28 to TRBJ1-6, with D perhaps matching TRBD1 (5 bases). The CDR3 sequence is 12 residues long. Trimming took off 7 bases at V and 9 bases at J, with 10 bases between the two ends. Germline V lookup: CDR1 MDHEN, CDR2 SYDVKM. The CDR3 bases are TGTGCCAGCACCGATCAGGGTTCACCCCTCCACTTT. This sequence encodes CASTDQGSPLHF.